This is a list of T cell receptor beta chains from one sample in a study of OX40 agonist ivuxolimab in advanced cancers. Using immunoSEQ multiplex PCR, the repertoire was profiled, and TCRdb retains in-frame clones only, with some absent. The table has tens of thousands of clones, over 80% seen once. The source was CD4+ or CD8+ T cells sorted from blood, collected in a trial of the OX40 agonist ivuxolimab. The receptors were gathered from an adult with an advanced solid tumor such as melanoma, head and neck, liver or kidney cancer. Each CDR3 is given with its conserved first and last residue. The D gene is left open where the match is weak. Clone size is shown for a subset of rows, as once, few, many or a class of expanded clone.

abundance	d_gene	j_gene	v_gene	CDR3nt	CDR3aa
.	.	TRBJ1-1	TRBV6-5	TGTGCCAGCAGTTACTCGATAGAAGGGAACACTGAAGCTTTCTTT	CASSYSIEGNTEAFF
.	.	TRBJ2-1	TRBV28	TGTGCCAGCAGTTCAGTAGCGTGGGAGCAGTTCTTC	CASSSVAWEQFF
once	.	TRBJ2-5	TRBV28	TGTGCCGCGTTTTCGGGCAGACAAAGTCAAGAGACCCAGTACTTC	CAAFSGRQSQETQYF
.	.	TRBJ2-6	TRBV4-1	TGCGCCAGCAGCCAAGGGCTGATAGCCCTATCCTCTGGGGCCAACGTCCTGACTTTC	CASSQGLIALSSGANVLTF
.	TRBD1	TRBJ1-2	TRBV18	TGTGCCAGCTCAAATCGGGACAGGAGGGATGGCTACACCTTC	CASSNRDRRDGYTF
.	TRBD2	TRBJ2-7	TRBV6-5	TGTGCCAGCAGTTTCCGGACTAGCGCCTACTACGAGCAGTACTTC	CASSFRTSAYYEQYF
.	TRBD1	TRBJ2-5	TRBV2	TGTGCCAGCAGTGAAAGGGGACAGGCTTTTCAAGAGACCCAGTACTTC	CASSERGQAFQETQYF
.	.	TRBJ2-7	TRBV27	TGTGCCAGCAGTTTATCTAGGGGACCCTACGAGCAGTACTTC	CASSLSRGPYEQYF
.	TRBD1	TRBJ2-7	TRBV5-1	TGCGCCAGCAGCTCTACGGGACAGAACTCCTACGAGCAGTACTTC	CASSSTGQNSYEQYF
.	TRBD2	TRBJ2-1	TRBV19	TGTGCCAGTAGCAAAAAATCAAAGGGACTAGCGGGAAACTACAATGAGCAGTTCTTC	CASSKKSKGLAGNYNEQFF
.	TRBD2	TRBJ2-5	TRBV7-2	TGTGCCAGCAGCTTAAGCGGGGGCCCACAAGAGACCCAGTACTTC	CASSLSGGPQETQYF
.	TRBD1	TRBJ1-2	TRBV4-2	TGTGCCAGCAGCCAGGGACAGGGTTACGACTATGGCTACACCTTC	CASSQGQGYDYGYTF
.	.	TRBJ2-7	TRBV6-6	TGTGCCAGCAGACGACAGCCGCTCGGCTACGAGCAGTACTTC	CASRRQPLGYEQYF
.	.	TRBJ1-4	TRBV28	TGTGCCAGCAGTCGGCCCCTAGGAAAACTGTTTTTT	CASSRPLGKLFF
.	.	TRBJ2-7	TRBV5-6	TGTGCCAGCAGCTTGGTTTCCGTCGGGGAGCAGTACTTC	CASSLVSVGEQYF
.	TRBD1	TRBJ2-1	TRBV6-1	TGTGCCAGCAGTGAATACTCGGGACAGAGATACAATGAGCAGTTCTTC	CASSEYSGQRYNEQFF
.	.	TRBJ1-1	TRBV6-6	TGTGCCAGCAGAAGAGGCCAGGAGAACACTGAAGCTTTCTTT	CASRRGQENTEAFF
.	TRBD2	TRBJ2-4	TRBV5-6	TGTGCCAGCAGCTTGTTACAGCGGGGGATTCAGTACTTC	CASSLLQRGIQYF
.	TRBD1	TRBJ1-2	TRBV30	TGTGCCTGGAGTTTTGGACAGGCCTATGGCTACACCTTC	CAWSFGQAYGYTF
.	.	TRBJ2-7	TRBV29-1	TGCAGCGTCCTAGCGAGCTCCTACGAGCAGTACTTC	CSVLASSYEQYF
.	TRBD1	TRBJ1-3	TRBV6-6	TGTGCCAGCAGACTGGGACAGGGGGTCGACACCATATATTTT	CASRLGQGVDTIYF
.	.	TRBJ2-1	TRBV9	TGTGCCAGCAGCGTAGATGGGAGCAGGTCCTACAATGAGCAGTTCTTC	CASSVDGSRSYNEQFF
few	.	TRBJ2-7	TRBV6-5	TGTGCCAGCAGACGACAGCCGCTCGGCTACGAGCAGTACTTC	CASRRQPLGYEQYF
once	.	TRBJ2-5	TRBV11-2	TGTGCCAGCAGCGTTCAAGAGACCCAGTACTTC	CASSVQETQYF
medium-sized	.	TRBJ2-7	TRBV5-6	TGTGCCAGCAGCGCAGGGACGGTCTCCTACGAGCAGTACTTC	CASSAGTVSYEQYF
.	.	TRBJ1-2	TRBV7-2	TGTGCCAGCAGCTTAAGGGCCCTGGGCAACTATGGCTACACCTTC	CASSLRALGNYGYTF
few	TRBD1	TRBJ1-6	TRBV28	TGTGCCAGCAGTGTGGCCCGGGACAGATCACCCCTCCACTTT	CASSVARDRSPLHF
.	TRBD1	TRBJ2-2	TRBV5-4	TGTGCCAGCAGCTCCGGGACAGAACCGAACACCGGGGAGCTGTTTTTT	CASSSGTEPNTGELFF